This T cell receptor beta chain came from a study of T cell changes during pregnancy in multiple sclerosis. The method was immunoSEQ multiplex PCR; TCRdb's version includes in-frame clones alone and lacks a portion of them. The table has about 77,000 clones, about 89% seen once. CDR3 length equals 13 residues. Trimming took 6 bases from V and 5 from J, leaving 11 bases between them. CDR1 MNHEY and CDR2 SVGAGI come from the germline V gene. This chain uses TRBV6-5 with TRBJ1-5; D remains ambiguous. The clonotype comes from a female donor with multiple sclerosis, enrolled in a pregnancy study. The specimen was peripheral blood, collected before pregnancy. CDR3 nucleotides: TGTGCCAGCAGCCAAGACGGGTATCAGCCCCAGCATTTT. Amino acids: CASSQDGYQPQHF.